These 20 T cell receptor beta chains were all obtained from the same sample, sequenced in a study of OX40 agonist ivuxolimab in advanced cancers. Sequencing used immunoSEQ multiplex PCR; TCRdb keeps in-frame clones, though not all of them. The sample yields fewer than 30,000 clones, approximately 73% seen once. The sequenced sample was CD4+ or CD8+ T cells sorted from blood, obtained in a trial of the OX40 agonist ivuxolimab. These receptor sequences come from an adult with an advanced solid tumor such as melanoma, head and neck, liver or kidney cancer.

The chain is built from TRBV7-9 and TRBJ2-3, with D unclear. The CDR3 has 13 amino acids. Germline V gives CDR1 SEHNR, CDR2 FQNEAQ (reference sequence). The V end was cut by 6 bases, the J end by 0 bases, with 7 bases between. The CDR3 DNA follows: TGTGCCAGCAGGGTCGACAGCACAGATACGCAGTATTTT. Protein sequence: CASRVDSTDTQYF.

The CDR3 loop reads CATSPRGSNQPQHF. The CDR3 coding sequence is TGTGCCACCAGCCCCCGTGGGAGCAATCAGCCCCAGCATTTT. This chain uses TRBV15 with TRBJ1-5, with D unclear. Germline V gives CDR1 LNHNV, CDR2 YYDKDF (reference sequence). The CDR3 sequence is 14 residues long. Trimming removed 5 bases at V and 1 base at J, with 9 bases between.

The rearrangement joins TRBV18 to TRBJ2-7; D uncertain. The germline V gene encodes CDR1 KGHSH and CDR2 LQKENI. The CDR3 runs 14 residues. V lost 6 bases, J lost 3 bases, and 15 bases lay in between. The CDR3 spells CASSVSGGFYEQYF. The CDR3 DNA follows: TGTGCCAGCTCCGTGTCAGGCGGCTTCTACGAGCAGTACTTC.

This clone has a single count. The J gene is TRBJ2-3, the V gene TRBV5-8; 9 nucleotides align to TRBD1. V gave up 4 bases and J gave up 5 bases; unmatched junction bases: 8. From germline, CDR1 is SGHTS and CDR2 YDEGEE. The CDR3 loop spans 15 amino acids. The CDR3 protein is CASSPNRGQRDTQYF. The DNA of the CDR3 is TGTGCCAGCAGCCCAAACAGGGGGCAAAGAGATACGCAGTATTTT.

This chain uses TRBV7-9 with TRBJ2-5, with 9 nucleotides matching TRBD1. Germline loops: CDR1 SEHNR, CDR2 FQNEAQ (reference sequence). CDR3 length: 17 amino acids. With 4 bases clipped from V and 2 bases from J, the junction kept 11 bases outside the gene matches. This CDR3 reads CASSYAVGTGRQETQYF. CDR3 DNA sequence: TGTGCCAGCAGCTACGCCGTCGGGACAGGGAGACAAGAGACCCAGTACTTC.

The genes are TRBV29-1 and TRBJ2-3; 11 nucleotides line up with TRBD2. The CDR3 loop spans 14 amino acids. Germline V CDR1 and CDR2: SQVTM, ANQGSEA. V lost 3 bases, J lost 1 base, and 0 bases stayed unmatched. This CDR3 is CSVEGLAGTDTQYF. CDR3 nucleotides: TGCAGCGTTGAGGGACTAGCGGGCACAGATACGCAGTATTTT.

This clone was observed at least ten times. V and J are TRBV28 and TRBJ1-1, with unresolved D. CDR1 MDHEN and CDR2 SYDVKM come from the germline V gene. This CDR3 contains 13 residues. The V and J ends lost 7 bases and 2 bases respectively, with 11 bases between them. This chain's CDR3 is CASNGRINTEAFF. The CDR3, as DNA: TGTGCCAGCAATGGCAGAATTAACACTGAAGCTTTCTTT. The full variable domain, rest sourced from reference TRBV28 and TRBJ1-1, is DVKVTQSSRYLVKRTGEKVFLECVQDMDHENMFWYRQDPGLGLRLIYFSYDVKMKEKGDIPEGYSVSREKKERFSLILESASTNQTSMYLCASNGRINTEAFFGQGTRLTVV.

This clone has just a few counts. The V and J genes are TRBV7-2 and TRBJ1-1, with a tentative D call TRBD1 (6 bases). Germline V gene lookup returns CDR1 SGHTA and CDR2 FQGNSA. With 3 bases removed from V and 5 bases from J, the gap between germline ends came to 10 bases. The CDR3 has 13 amino acids. The CDR3 is CASSLGAGTEAFF. The DNA for the CDR3 is TGTGCCAGCAGCTTGGGGGCAGGTACTGAAGCTTTCTTT. The entire variable domain, with the rest obtained from reference TRBV7-2 and TRBJ1-1, is as follows: GAGVSQSPSNKVTEKGKDVELRCDPISGHTALYWYRQSLGQGLEFLIYFQGNSAPDKSGLPSDRFSAERTGGSVSTLTIQRTQQEDSAVYLCASSLGAGTEAFFGQGTRLTVV.

J is TRBJ2-7 and V is TRBV6-1; TRBD1 aligns across 8 bases. The germline V gene has CDR1 MNHNS and CDR2 SASEGT. V was clipped by 6 bases and J by 5 bases; unmatched bases: 6. This CDR3 contains 13 residues. The CDR3 reads CASRLTGGDEQYF. In DNA form, the CDR3 reads TGTGCCAGCAGACTCACAGGGGGTGACGAGCAGTACTTC.

The rearrangement uses TRBV18 and TRBJ2-6, with D tentatively TRBD1 (5 bases). Per the germline V gene, CDR1 is KGHSH and CDR2 is LQKENI. The CDR3 is made up of 18 amino acids. The V end lost 1 base, the J end lost 0 bases, and 13 bases lay between the germline ends. CDR3 residues: CASSPRIGVYSGANVLTF. The DNA for the CDR3 is TGTGCCAGCTCACCACGAATAGGGGTTTACTCTGGGGCCAACGTCCTGACTTTC.

The rearrangement joins TRBV6-5 to TRBJ1-5; D is undetermined. CDR1 is MNHEY, CDR2 SVGAGI, per germline. Deletions cut 4 bases from V and 6 bases from J, with 10 bases between. The CDR3 is 13 amino acids. The chain's CDR3 is CASSFGHLQPQHF. In nucleotides, the CDR3 is TGTGCCAGCAGTTTCGGTCATCTTCAGCCCCAGCATTTT.

With respect to this clone: Its ends do not fully match the called genes, so a read error is possible. The genes are TRBV7-9 and TRBJ1-2; D gene unclear. This CDR3 is built from 11 residues. The germline gives CDR1 SEHNR, CDR2 FQNEAQ (reference sequence). The CDR3, as DNA: TGCGCCAGCAGCTACATGGATGGCTACACCTTC. Translated: CASSYMDGYTF. Combining the CDR3 with reference TRBV7-9 and TRBJ1-2 gives the whole variable domain DTGVSQNPRHKITKRGQNVTFRCDPISEHNRLYWYRQTLGQGPEFLTYFQNEAQLEKSRLLSDRFSAERPKGSFSTLEIQRTEQGDSAMYLCASSYMDGYTFGSGTRLTVV.

The rearrangement links TRBV7-2 to TRBJ1-2; 8 bases line up with TRBD1. From germline, CDR1 is SGHTA and CDR2 FQGNSA. This CDR3 spans 16 amino acids. The junction had 12 bases not matched to a gene; V was cut back by 1 base and J by 8 bases. The CDR3 DNA is TGTGCCAGCAGCTTAGGATGGGACAGGTCTCGTTGGGGCTACACCTTC. Translated, it gives CASSLGWDRSRWGYTF.

The chain carries TRBV6-5 and TRBJ1-3, with D possibly TRBD1 on 6 matching bases. The CDR3 spans 12 residues. V lost 6 bases and J 4 bases, leaving 7 bases between the germline ends. Germline V gene sequence: CDR1 MNHEY, CDR2 SVGAGI. Written as DNA, the CDR3 is TGTGCCAGCAGAGGGGGGGGAAACACCATATATTTT. Translation gives CASRGGGNTIYF.

The chain couples TRBV6-1 to TRBJ2-3; TRBD2 aligns across 10 bases. The CDR3 sequence is 16 residues long. Germline V gives CDR1 MNHNS, CDR2 SASEGT. With V trimmed by 4 bases and J by 8 bases, 12 bases remained unmatched. The CDR3 DNA reads as TGTGCCAGCAGTGCCCAAACTAGCGGGGTCAAGCGTACGCAGTATTTT. It specifies CASSAQTSGVKRTQYF.

This clone was detected once. The rearrangement joins TRBV12-2 to TRBJ2-7; the table's D gene call, TRBD2, was not cross checked with the DNA. TRBV12-2 is recorded as a pseudogene. The CDR3 runs 19 residues. The CDR3 coding sequence is TGTGCAAGTCGCCCTGAGCCGGGAAACTCCTATCCTCCGCACTACGAGCAGTACTTC. It translates to CASRPEPGNSYPPHYEQYF.

This chain uses TRBV7-2 with TRBJ2-4, with 8 bases lining up with TRBD1. CDR1 SGHTA and CDR2 FQGNSA come from the germline V gene. The CDR3 spans 14 residues. V shed 3 bases and J 4 bases; nucleotides not matched to a gene: 2. DNA for the CDR3: TGTGCCAGCAGCTTCCGGGACAGGAAAAACATTCAGTACTTC. It codes for CASSFRDRKNIQYF.

The V call is TRBV7-9, the J call TRBJ2-7; TRBD2 matches 8 bases. J gave up 3 bases and V 3 bases, and 4 bases lay outside the gene matches. There are 14 residues in the CDR3. Germline lookup yields CDR1 SEHNR and CDR2 FQNEAQ (reference sequence). In nucleotides, the CDR3 is TGTGCCAGCAGCTTTAGCGGGGTGGTCTACGAGCAGTACTTC. Residues: CASSFSGVVYEQYF. Full variable domain (rest looked up from reference TRBV7-9 and TRBJ2-7): DTGVSQNPRHKITKRGQNVTFRCDPISEHNRLYWYRQTLGQGPEFLTYFQNEAQLEKSRLLSDRFSAERPKGSFSTLEIQRTEQGDSAMYLCASSFSGVVYEQYFGPGTRLTVT.

This sequence joins TRBV2 and TRBJ2-5; tentatively, D is TRBD1 (8 bases). V dropped 10 bases and J dropped 5 bases, with 20 bases sitting between them. Germline V lookup: CDR1 SNHLY, CDR2 FYNNEI. The CDR3 contains 14 residues. This chain's CDR3 is CATTGGGPTETQYF. In nucleotides, the CDR3 is TGTGCCACCACAGGGGGGGGGCCTACCGAGACCCAGTACTTC.

The V and J genes are TRBV2 and TRBJ2-3; 10 bases agree with TRBD2. This CDR3 comprises 19 residues. Germline CDR1 and CDR2: SNHLY and FYNNEI. The junction had 13 bases not matched to a gene; V was cut back by 4 bases and J by 0 bases. For the CDR3, the DNA is TGTGCCAGCAGTGGGGGTCTAGCGGGGGCCGGGACTAGCACAGATACGCAGTATTTT. It codes for CASSGGLAGAGTSTDTQYF. Together with reference TRBV2 and TRBJ2-3, the CDR3 gives the full variable domain: EPEVTQTPSHQVTQMGQEVILRCVPISNHLYFYWYRQILGQKVEFLVSFYNNEISEKSEIFDDQFSVERPDGSNFTLKIRSTKLEDSAMYFCASSGGLAGAGTSTDTQYFGPGTRLTVL.